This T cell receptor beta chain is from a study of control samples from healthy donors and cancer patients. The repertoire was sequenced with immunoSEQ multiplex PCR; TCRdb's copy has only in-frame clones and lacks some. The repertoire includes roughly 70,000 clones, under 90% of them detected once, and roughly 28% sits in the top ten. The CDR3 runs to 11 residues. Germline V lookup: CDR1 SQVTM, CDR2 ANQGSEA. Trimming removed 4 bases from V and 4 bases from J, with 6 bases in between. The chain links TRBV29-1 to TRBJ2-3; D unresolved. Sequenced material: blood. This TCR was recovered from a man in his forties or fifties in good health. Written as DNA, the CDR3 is TGCAGCGTTGTTAGCCCAGATACGCAGTATTTT. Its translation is CSVVSPDTQYF.